This passage covers 24 T cell receptor beta chains from one sample sequenced in a study of spatial heterogeneity in lung cancer. TCRdb processed the 5' RACE reads anew with MiXCR; each CDR3 protein has one entry. The sample has about 6,000 distinct CDR3 sequences; less than 15% are singletons. The time point is: sample taken at primary tumor resection. No antigens are known for them. Study findings and constraints: Tumors with more nonsynonymous mutations had more expanded intratumoral alpha and beta TCRs.

This specimen was lung tumor tissue, taken at surgery. These TCRs come from a male donor with early-stage non-small cell lung cancer.

This clonotype is medium-sized by share. The library was built for alpha chains, so this beta chain is an off-target read and its size means little. The rearrangement links TRBV28 to TRBJ2-3; perhaps D is TRBD1 or TRBD2 (5 bases each). Germline lookup yields CDR1 MDHEN and CDR2 SYDVKM. Trimming took off 3 bases at V and 2 bases at J, with 12 bases between the two ends. The CDR3 length is 15 residues. CDR3 sequence (DNA): TGTGCCAGCAGTTTTAGGGGAGACGACACAGATACGCAGTATTTT. Its translation is CASSFRGDDTDTQYF.

This clonotype turned up a few times. In a library made to pick up alpha chains, this beta chain is a stray read with a size that means little. This chain connects TRBV12-3 or TRBV12-4 to TRBJ2-1; TRBD1 matches at 9 bases. The CDR3 is 14 residues long. V dropped 5 bases and J dropped 6; count of bases not matched to a gene: 5. The CDR3 spells CASSRDRASNEQFF. The CDR3 coding sequence is TGTGCCAGCAGTCGGGACAGGGCTTCCAATGAGCAGTTCTTC.

This clonotype has ten or more counts. Within a library made for alpha chains, this beta chain is off target, and its count is uninformative. This rearrangement joins TRBV5-1 to TRBJ2-1; D tentatively fits TRBD1 or TRBD2 (8 bases each). The CDR3 extends over 18 amino acids. CDR1 is SGHRS, CDR2 YFSETQ, per germline. Trimming cost V 2 bases and J 6 bases, with 24 bases left between them. CDR3 amino acids: CASSLQGVAGSLGNEQFF. The CDR3 nucleotides read TGCGCCAGCAGCTTACAGGGGGTAGCGGGAAGTCTTGGCAATGAGCAGTTCTTC.

A few counts support this clonotype. This beta chain was picked up by a library intended for alpha chains and is off target, so its count carries little meaning. The V gene is TRBV29-1, the J gene TRBJ2-6; D remains ambiguous. Deletions cut 4 bases from V and 0 bases from J, with 4 bases between. Germline loops: CDR1 SQVTM, CDR2 ANQGSEA. This CDR3 is built from 13 residues. The CDR3 here is CSVGSSGANVLTF. The CDR3, as DNA: TGCAGCGTTGGTAGCTCTGGGGCCAACGTCCTGACTTTC.

By its share, this clonotype is medium-sized. This beta chain slipped into a library made for alpha chains as a stray read, so its size is not meaningful. The chain joins TRBV7-8 to TRBJ1-6; 8 bases are shared with TRBD1. The CDR3 extends over 15 amino acids. Per the germline V gene, CDR1 is SGHVS and CDR2 is FQNEAQ. Trimming took 4 bases from V and 13 from J; bases not matched to a gene: 12. In DNA, the CDR3 is TGTGCCAGCAGCTCACGGGTCCAGGGGGCTACGCCCCTCCACTTT. Residues: CASSSRVQGATPLHF.

Turning to this clonotype: This beta chain lies outside the target of a library built for alpha chains; its clone size means little. V and J are TRBV5-1 and TRBJ2-3; D remains ambiguous. Germline V CDR1 and CDR2: SGHRS, YFSETQ. V was trimmed by 0 bases and J by 6 bases, leaving 11 bases between them. There are 14 residues in the CDR3. Here the CDR3 DNA reads TGCGCCAGCAGCTTGGGTACTGCTAGGGATACGCAGTATTTT. Its protein product is CASSLGTARDTQYF.

This clonotype showed up just a few times. This beta chain is off target for a library built for alpha chains, so its abundance means little. The V call is TRBV27, the J call TRBJ2-7, with 7 bases that match TRBD1. Germline loops: CDR1 MNHEY, CDR2 SMNVEV (reference sequence). This CDR3 has 14 residues. V lost 5 bases to trimming and J lost 6 bases; unmatched junction nucleotides: 10. CDR3 DNA sequence: TGTGCCAGCAGTGCCCGGACAGGAGCCCCCGAGCAGTACTTC. Amino acids: CASSARTGAPEQYF.

This clonotype was detected ten times or more. This beta chain is a stray read from a library made for alpha chains; its abundance is not meaningful. V gene TRBV28 combines with J gene TRBJ2-7; 9 nucleotides agree with TRBD2. Germline V lookup: CDR1 MDHEN, CDR2 SYDVKM. The trim removed 4 bases at V and 6 bases at J, leaving 7 bases unmatched. CDR3 size: 14 residues. CDR3 DNA: TGTGCCAGCAGTTCCATGGGAGCGGGGGGCGAGCAGTACTTC. The encoded protein is CASSSMGAGGEQYF.

This clonotype was observed many times. This beta chain came through as a stray read in a library set up for alpha chains, and its size says little. The CDR3: CASSLVTSTDTQYF. DNA for the CDR3: TGTGCCAGCAGCTTAGTGACTAGCACAGATACGCAGTATTTT. V and J are TRBV7-9 and TRBJ2-3; D is unclear. V lost 1 base, J lost 0 bases, and 5 bases lay in between. This CDR3 is built from 14 residues. Germline CDR1 is SEHNR and CDR2 is FQNEAQ (reference sequence).

This clonotype was found many times. A library prepared for alpha chains yielded this beta chain as an off-target read; its size is of little meaning. The chain couples TRBV2 to TRBJ1-5, with D possibly matching TRBD1 (6 bases). CDR1 is SNHLY and CDR2 is FYNNEI in the germline V gene. Trimming pared 3 bases from V and 1 base from J, leaving 19 bases between. This CDR3 spans 18 amino acids. CDR3 sequence: CASSDGRGGGRSNQPQHF. CDR3 in DNA: TGTGCCAGCAGTGATGGGAGGGGGGGCGGCAGGAGCAATCAGCCCCAGCATTTT.

This clonotype was observed many times. Within a library made for alpha chains, this beta chain is off target, and its count is uninformative. The V gene is TRBV5-1, the J gene TRBJ2-7; D possibly matches TRBD1 or TRBD2 (5 bases each). Germline CDR1 SGHRS, CDR2 YFSETQ. Trimming took off 4 bases at V and 3 bases at J, with 17 bases between the two ends. The CDR3 is 15 residues long. The CDR3 loop reads CASSPRVGEYYEQYF. As DNA, the CDR3 is TGCGCCAGCAGCCCCCGAGTAGGGGAGTACTACGAGCAGTACTTC. The full variable domain, in which reference TRBV5-1 and TRBJ2-7 provide the parts outside the CDR3, is KAGVTQTPRYLIKTRGQQVTLSCSPISGHRSVSWYQQTPGQGLQFLFEYFSETQRNKGNFPGRFSGRQFSNSRSEMNVSTLELGDSALYLCASSPRVGEYYEQYFGPGTRLTVT.

By frequency in the sample, this clonotype is medium-sized. The library was prepared for alpha chains; this beta chain is a stray read, so its frequency means little. The chain links TRBV18 to TRBJ2-1, with TRBD1 matching over 7 bases. Per the germline V gene, CDR1 is KGHSH and CDR2 is LQKENI. The ends lost 1 base at V and 6 bases at J; junction bases unmatched: 3. CDR3 length: 14 amino acids. The CDR3 coding sequence is TGTGCCAGCTCACCACTCCCAGGGGGCAATGAGCAGTTCTTC. The encoded protein is CASSPLPGGNEQFF.

By frequency in the sample, this clonotype is medium-sized (0.01 to 0.1%). This beta chain was picked up by a library intended for alpha chains and is off target, so its count carries little meaning. The rearrangement uses TRBV29-1 and TRBJ2-1; 8 bases agree with TRBD1. The CDR3 runs to 15 residues. Germline lookup yields CDR1 SQVTM and CDR2 ANQGSEA. DNA of the CDR3: TGCAGTTCAACCGGGACAGGAGGGAATTGGAATGAGCAGTTCTTC. Residues: CSSTGTGGNWNEQFF.

This clonotype is judged medium-sized (0.01 to 0.1%). As an off-target read in a library built for alpha chains, this beta chain has a frequency of little significance. The V call is TRBV14, the J call TRBJ1-3; D might be TRBD1 (6 bases). V was pared by 2 bases and J by 0 bases, with 11 bases between. The CDR3 is 16 residues long. CDR1 and CDR2 from the germline V gene are SGHDN and FVKESK. The CDR3 sequence: CASSQYDRSSGNTIYF. The CDR3 nucleotides read TGTGCCAGCAGCCAATATGACAGGTCCTCTGGAAACACCATATATTTT.

This clonotype ranks as medium-sized (0.01 to 0.1%). This beta chain came through as a stray read in a library set up for alpha chains, and its size says little. J is TRBJ1-3 and V is TRBV14, with D perhaps matching TRBD1 (6 bases). Germline lookup yields CDR1 SGHDN and CDR2 FVKESK. This CDR3 comprises 16 residues. The ends were cut back, 0 bases at V and 2 bases at J, with 11 bases in the middle. The CDR3 loop is CASSQDGGGPGNTIYF. CDR3 nucleotides: TGTGCCAGCAGCCAAGATGGGGGGGGCCCTGGAAACACCATATATTTT.

In this sample, this clonotype is medium-sized. Since the library was made to target alpha chains, this beta chain is a stray read and its abundance is not meaningful. The gene calls are TRBV6-1 and TRBJ2-5, with 7 bases lining up with TRBD1. The junction had 2 bases not matched to a gene; V was cut back by 0 bases and J by 1 base. CDR1 and CDR2 from the germline V gene are MNHNS and SASEGT. CDR3 length: 15 amino acids. CDR3 residues: CASSEAGTAQETQYF. The CDR3 DNA reads TGTGCCAGCAGTGAAGCGGGGACAGCCCAAGAGACCCAGTACTTC.

In its sample, this clonotype ranks as medium-sized (0.01 to 0.1%). Because the library targeted alpha chains, this beta chain is an off-target read whose size means little. This chain connects TRBV18 to TRBJ2-7; the D is unclear. This CDR3 is built from 13 residues. V gave up 2 bases and J gave up 3 bases, with 8 bases separating them. Germline values: CDR1 KGHSH, CDR2 LQKENI. The CDR3 loop is CASSPIKDYEQYF. The CDR3, as DNA: TGTGCCAGCTCACCAATCAAGGACTACGAGCAGTACTTC.

This clonotype rates as medium-sized. This beta chain came through as a stray read in a library set up for alpha chains, and its size says little. The V and J genes are TRBV4-1 and TRBJ2-1; D is perhaps TRBD2 (6 bases). Germline loops: CDR1 MGHRA, CDR2 YSYEKL. CDR3 length: 17 residues. The germline V and J ends were trimmed by 2 bases and 2 bases, with 16 bases remaining between them. CDR3 sequence: CASSQYKVRGTYNEQFF. The CDR3 DNA is TGCGCCAGCAGCCAATACAAGGTTCGCGGGACCTACAATGAGCAGTTCTTC.

This clonotype is labeled as medium-sized. This beta chain appears as a stray read in a library generated for alpha chains; its size is not informative. The rearrangement joins TRBV20-1 to TRBJ2-3; tentatively, D is TRBD2 (6 bases). Trimming stripped 3 bases from V and 7 bases from J, with 8 bases between. The CDR3 runs 11 residues. Germline CDR1 and CDR2: DFQATT and SNEGSKA (reference sequence). The CDR3: CSARGGNTQYF. The CDR3 region has the DNA TGCAGTGCTAGGGGAGGAAATACGCAGTATTTT.

By its share, this clonotype is medium-sized (0.01 to 0.1%). This beta chain slipped into a library made for alpha chains as a stray read, so its size is not meaningful. CDR3 sequence (DNA): TGTGCCAGCAGCTTTTACAGGGGGAATCAGCCCCAGCATTTT. The encoded protein is CASSFYRGNQPQHF. The chain combines TRBV7-2 with TRBJ1-5, with TRBD1 matching 8 bases. Germline CDR1 is SGHTA and CDR2 is FQGNSA. CDR3 length equals 14 residues. The junction had 2 bases not matched to a gene; V was cut back by 3 bases and J by 4 bases. The complete variable domain, with remaining parts taken from reference TRBV7-2 and TRBJ1-5, reads GAGVSQSPSNKVTEKGKDVELRCDPISGHTALYWYRQSLGQGLEFLIYFQGNSAPDKSGLPSDRFSAERTGGSVSTLTIQRTQQEDSAVYLCASSFYRGNQPQHFGDGTRLSIL.

This clonotype was found many times. In a library made to pick up alpha chains, this beta chain is a stray read with a size that means little. The J gene is TRBJ2-7, the V gene TRBV5-1, with a weak D call TRBD2 (6 bases). V was trimmed by 4 bases and J by 5 bases, leaving 16 bases between them. This CDR3 spans 14 amino acids. The germline CDR1 and CDR2 sequences are SGHRS and YFSETQ. CDR3 protein: CASSPDSSGDEQYF. The CDR3 DNA follows: TGCGCCAGCAGCCCGGACTCCTCGGGGGACGAGCAGTACTTC.

A note on this clonotype: With the library built for alpha chains, this beta chain is off target and its frequency is not meaningful. The chain recombines TRBV4-1 with TRBJ2-6; tentatively, D is TRBD1 (6 bases). The CDR3 runs to 16 residues. From germline, CDR1 is MGHRA and CDR2 YSYEKL. V lost 3 bases, J lost 6 bases, and 15 bases lay in between. This chain's CDR3 is CASSQEGQSEANVLTF. For the CDR3, the DNA is TGCGCCAGCAGCCAGGAAGGACAGAGTGAGGCCAACGTCCTGACTTTC.

This clonotype is judged medium-sized (0.01 to 0.1%). This beta chain appears as a stray read in a library generated for alpha chains; its size is not informative. The rearrangement uses TRBV29-1 and TRBJ2-7, with D possibly TRBD2 on 6 matching bases. Germline CDR1 is SQVTM and CDR2 is ANQGSEA. V was clipped by 2 bases and J by 5 bases, with 7 bases between them. This CDR3 has 11 residues. As DNA, the CDR3 is TGCAGCGTTGAACTAGCGAACGAGCAGTACTTC. Translated, it gives CSVELANEQYF.

This clonotype is medium-sized (0.01 to 0.1%) within its sample. A library made for alpha chains picked up this beta chain off target, so its size means little. The chain has TRBV28 and TRBJ2-1; the match to TRBD1 covers 7 bases. J was trimmed by 3 bases and V by 5 bases; bases with no gene match: 10. From germline, CDR1 is MDHEN and CDR2 SYDVKM. The CDR3 consists of 16 residues. CDR3 in amino acids: CASSPGTANIYNEQFF. CDR3 DNA: TGTGCCAGCAGTCCCGGGACAGCTAATATCTACAATGAGCAGTTCTTC.